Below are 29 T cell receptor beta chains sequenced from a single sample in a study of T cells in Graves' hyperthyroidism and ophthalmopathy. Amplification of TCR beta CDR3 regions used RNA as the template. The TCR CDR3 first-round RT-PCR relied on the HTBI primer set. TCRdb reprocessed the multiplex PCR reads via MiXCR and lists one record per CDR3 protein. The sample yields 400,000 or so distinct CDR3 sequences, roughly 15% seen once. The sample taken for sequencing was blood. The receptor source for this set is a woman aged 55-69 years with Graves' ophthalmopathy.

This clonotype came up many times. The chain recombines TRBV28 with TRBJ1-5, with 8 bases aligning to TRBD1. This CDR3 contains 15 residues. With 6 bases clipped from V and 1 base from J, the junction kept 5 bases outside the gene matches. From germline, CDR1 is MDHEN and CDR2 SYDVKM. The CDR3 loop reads CASRIQGASNQPQHF. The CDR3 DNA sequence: TGTGCCAGCAGGATCCAGGGGGCAAGCAATCAGCCCCAGCATTTT.

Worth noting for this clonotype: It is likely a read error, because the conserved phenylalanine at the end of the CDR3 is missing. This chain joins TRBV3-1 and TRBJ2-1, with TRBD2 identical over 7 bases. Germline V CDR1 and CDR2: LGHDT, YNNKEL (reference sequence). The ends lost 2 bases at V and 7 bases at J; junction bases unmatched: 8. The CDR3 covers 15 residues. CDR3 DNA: TGTGCCAGCAGCCAAATGAGCGGGACGGGAAATGAGCAGTTCTAC. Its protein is CASSQMSGTGNEQFY.

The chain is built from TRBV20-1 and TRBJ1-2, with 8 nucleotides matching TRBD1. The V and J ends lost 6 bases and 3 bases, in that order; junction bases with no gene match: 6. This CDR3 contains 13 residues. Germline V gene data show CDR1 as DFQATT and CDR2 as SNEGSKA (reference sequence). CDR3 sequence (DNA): TGCAGTGCCACAGGGGGTTTGGACTATGGCTACACCTTC. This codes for CSATGGLDYGYTF.

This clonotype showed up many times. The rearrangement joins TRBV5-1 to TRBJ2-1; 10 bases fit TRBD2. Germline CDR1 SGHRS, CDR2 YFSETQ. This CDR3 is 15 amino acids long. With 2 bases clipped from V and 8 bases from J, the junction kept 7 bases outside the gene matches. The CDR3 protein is CASSFSSGSRDEQFF. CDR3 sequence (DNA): TGCGCCAGCAGCTTTTCTAGCGGGAGCAGGGATGAGCAGTTCTTC.

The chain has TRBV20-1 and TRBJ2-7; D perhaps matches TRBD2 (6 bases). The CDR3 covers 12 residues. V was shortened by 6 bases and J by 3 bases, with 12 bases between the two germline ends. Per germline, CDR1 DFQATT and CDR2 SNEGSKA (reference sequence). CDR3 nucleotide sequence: TGCAGTGCCGGAGGGACCAGCTACGAGCAGTACTTC. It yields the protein CSAGGTSYEQYF.

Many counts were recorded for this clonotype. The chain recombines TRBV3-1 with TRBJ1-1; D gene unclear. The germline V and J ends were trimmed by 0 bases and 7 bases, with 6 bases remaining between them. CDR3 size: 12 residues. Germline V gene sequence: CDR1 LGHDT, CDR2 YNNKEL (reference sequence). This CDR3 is CASSQEGIEAFF. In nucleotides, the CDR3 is TGTGCCAGCAGCCAAGAAGGGATTGAAGCTTTCTTT.

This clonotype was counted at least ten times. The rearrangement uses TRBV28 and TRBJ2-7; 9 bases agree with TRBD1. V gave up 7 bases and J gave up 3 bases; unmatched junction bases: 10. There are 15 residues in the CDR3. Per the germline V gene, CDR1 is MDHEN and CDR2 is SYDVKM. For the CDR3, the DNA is TGTGCCAGCACCGAAGGGGGGACAGGGAGCTACGAGCAGTACTTC. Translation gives CASTEGGTGSYEQYF.

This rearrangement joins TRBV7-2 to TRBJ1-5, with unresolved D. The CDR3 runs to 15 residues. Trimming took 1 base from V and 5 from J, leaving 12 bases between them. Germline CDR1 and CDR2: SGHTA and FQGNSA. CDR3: CASSLGLGSHQPQHF. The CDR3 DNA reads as TGTGCCAGCAGCTTAGGGTTGGGCAGTCATCAGCCCCAGCATTTT.

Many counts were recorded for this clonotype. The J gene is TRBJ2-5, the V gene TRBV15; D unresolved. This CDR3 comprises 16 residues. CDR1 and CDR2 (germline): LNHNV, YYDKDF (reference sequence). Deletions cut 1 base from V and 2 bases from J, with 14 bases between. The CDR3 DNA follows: TGTGCCACCAGCAGAGTACCCCCAGGACCTCAAGAGACCCAGTACTTC. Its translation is CATSRVPPGPQETQYF.

CDR3 loop: CAISAPDSGANVLTF. The CDR3 region has the DNA TGTGCCATCAGTGCTCCAGACTCTGGGGCCAACGTCCTGACTTTC. This chain links TRBV10-3 with TRBJ2-6; D is unclear. This CDR3 comprises 15 residues. The V end lost 4 bases, the J end lost 0 bases, and 7 bases lay between the germline ends. The germline V gene encodes CDR1 ENHRY and CDR2 SYGVKD.

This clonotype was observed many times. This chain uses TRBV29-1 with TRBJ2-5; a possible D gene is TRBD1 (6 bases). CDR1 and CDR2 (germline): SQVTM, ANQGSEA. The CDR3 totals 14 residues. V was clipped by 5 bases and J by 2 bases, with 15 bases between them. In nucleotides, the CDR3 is TGCAGCGTTCTGGACAGAGGCTTACAAGAGACCCAGTACTTC. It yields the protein CSVLDRGLQETQYF.

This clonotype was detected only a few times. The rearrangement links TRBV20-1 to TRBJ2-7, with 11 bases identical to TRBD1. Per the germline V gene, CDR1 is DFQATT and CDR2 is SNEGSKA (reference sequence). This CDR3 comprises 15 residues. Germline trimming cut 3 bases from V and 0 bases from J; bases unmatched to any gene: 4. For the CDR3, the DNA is TGCAGTGCTAGGGGGGACAGGGGGATCTCCTACGAGCAGTACTTC. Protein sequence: CSARGDRGISYEQYF.

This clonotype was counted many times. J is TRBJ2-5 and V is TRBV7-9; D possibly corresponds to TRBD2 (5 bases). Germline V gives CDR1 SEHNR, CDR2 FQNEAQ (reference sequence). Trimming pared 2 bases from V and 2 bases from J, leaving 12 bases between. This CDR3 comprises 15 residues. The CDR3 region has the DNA TGTGCCAGCAGCTTACCATCGGACTGGCAAGAGACCCAGTACTTC. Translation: CASSLPSDWQETQYF.

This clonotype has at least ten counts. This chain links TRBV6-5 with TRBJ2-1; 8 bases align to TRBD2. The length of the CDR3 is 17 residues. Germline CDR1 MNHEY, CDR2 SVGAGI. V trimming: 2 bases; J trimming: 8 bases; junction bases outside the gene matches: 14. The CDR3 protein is CASSYPREVAGIDEQFF. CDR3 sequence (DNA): TGTGCCAGCAGTTACCCGCGGGAAGTAGCGGGAATCGATGAGCAGTTCTTC.

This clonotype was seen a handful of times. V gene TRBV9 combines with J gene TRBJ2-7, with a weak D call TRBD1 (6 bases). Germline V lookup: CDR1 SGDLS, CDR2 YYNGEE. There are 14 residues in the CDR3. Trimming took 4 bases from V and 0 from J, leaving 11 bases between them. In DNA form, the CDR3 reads TGTGCCAGCAGCAACAGACAGGACTCCTACGAGCAGTACTTC. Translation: CASSNRQDSYEQYF. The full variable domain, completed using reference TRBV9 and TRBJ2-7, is DSGVTQTPKHLITATGQRVTLRCSPRSGDLSVYWYQQSLDQGLQFLIQYYNGEERAKGNILERFSAQQFPDLHSELNLSSLELGDSALYFCASSNRQDSYEQYFGPGTRLTVT.

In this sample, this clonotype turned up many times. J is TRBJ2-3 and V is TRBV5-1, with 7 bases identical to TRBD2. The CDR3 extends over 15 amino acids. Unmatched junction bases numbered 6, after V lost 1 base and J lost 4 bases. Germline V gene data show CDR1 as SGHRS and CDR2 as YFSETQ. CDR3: CASSLSGATADTQYF. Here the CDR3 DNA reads TGCGCCAGCAGCTTGAGCGGGGCCACCGCAGATACGCAGTATTTT.

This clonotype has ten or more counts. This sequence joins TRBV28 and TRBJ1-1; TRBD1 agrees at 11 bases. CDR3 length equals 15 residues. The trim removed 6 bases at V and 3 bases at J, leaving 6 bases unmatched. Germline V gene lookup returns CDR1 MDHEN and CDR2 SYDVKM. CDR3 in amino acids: CASRLGTGGHTEAFF. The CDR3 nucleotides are TGTGCCAGCAGGTTAGGGACAGGGGGACACACTGAAGCTTTCTTT.

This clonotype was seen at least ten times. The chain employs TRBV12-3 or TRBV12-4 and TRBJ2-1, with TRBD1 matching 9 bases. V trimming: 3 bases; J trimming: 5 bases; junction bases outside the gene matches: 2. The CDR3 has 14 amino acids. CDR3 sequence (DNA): TGTGCCAGCAGTTTGACAGGGGGGGACAATGAGCAGTTCTTC. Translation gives CASSLTGGDNEQFF.

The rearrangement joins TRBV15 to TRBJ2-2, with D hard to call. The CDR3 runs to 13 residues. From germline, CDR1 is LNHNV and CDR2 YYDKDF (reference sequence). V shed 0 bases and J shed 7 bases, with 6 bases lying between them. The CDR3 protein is CATSRELNGELFF. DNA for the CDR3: TGTGCCACCAGCAGAGAGCTAAACGGGGAGCTGTTTTTT. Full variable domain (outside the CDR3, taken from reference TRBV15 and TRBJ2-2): DAMVIQNPRYQVTQFGKPVTLSCSQTLNHNVMYWYQQKSSQAPKLLFHYYDKDFNNEADTPDNFQSRRPNTSFCFLDIRSPGLGDTAMYLCATSRELNGELFFGEGSRLTVL.

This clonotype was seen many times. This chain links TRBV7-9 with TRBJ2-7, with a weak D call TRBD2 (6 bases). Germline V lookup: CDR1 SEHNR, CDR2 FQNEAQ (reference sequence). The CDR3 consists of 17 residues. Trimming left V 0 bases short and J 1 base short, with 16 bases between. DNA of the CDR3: TGTGCCAGCAGCTTAGCCCGACTAGGAGGGAATTCCTACGAGCAGTACTTC. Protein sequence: CASSLARLGGNSYEQYF.

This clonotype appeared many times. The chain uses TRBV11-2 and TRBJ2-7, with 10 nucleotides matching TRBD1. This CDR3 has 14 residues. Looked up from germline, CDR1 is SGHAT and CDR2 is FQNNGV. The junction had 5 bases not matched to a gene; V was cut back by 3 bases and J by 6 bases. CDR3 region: CASSLGTGESEQYF. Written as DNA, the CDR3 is TGTGCCAGCAGCTTGGGGACAGGGGAGTCCGAGCAGTACTTC.

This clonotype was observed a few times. The CDR3 sequence: CASSPGSNEQFF. The CDR3 DNA is TGTGCCAGCAGTCCCGGATCGAATGAGCAGTTCTTC. The V call is TRBV6-1, the J call TRBJ2-1; no firm D call. The CDR3 has 12 residues. Trimming took off 5 bases at V and 7 bases at J, with 9 bases between the two ends. Germline V lookup: CDR1 MNHNS, CDR2 SASEGT.

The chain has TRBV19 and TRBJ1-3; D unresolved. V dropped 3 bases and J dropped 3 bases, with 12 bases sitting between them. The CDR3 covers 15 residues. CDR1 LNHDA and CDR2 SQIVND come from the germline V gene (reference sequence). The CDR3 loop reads CASSILTSLGNTIYF. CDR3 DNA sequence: TGTGCCAGTAGTATCTTGACGTCGCTTGGAAACACCATATATTTT.

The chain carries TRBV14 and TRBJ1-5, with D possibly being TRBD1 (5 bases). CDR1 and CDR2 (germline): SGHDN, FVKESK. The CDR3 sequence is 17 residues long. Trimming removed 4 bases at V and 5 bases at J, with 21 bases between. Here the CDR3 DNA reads TGTGCCAGCAGCCGGCACCGGGACGGGCAACAGGATCAGCCCCAGCATTTT. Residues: CASSRHRDGQQDQPQHF.

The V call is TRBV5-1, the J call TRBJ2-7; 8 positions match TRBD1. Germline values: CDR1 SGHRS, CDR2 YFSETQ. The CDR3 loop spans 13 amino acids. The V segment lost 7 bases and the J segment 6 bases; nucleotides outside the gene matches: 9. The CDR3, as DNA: TGCGCCAGCTCCGACAGGGGCAGGGCCGAGCAGTACTTC. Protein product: CASSDRGRAEQYF.

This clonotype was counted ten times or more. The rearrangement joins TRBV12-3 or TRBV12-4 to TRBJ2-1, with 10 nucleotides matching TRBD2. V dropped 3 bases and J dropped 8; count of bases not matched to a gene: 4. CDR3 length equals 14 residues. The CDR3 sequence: CASSFSSGSHEQFF. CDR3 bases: TGTGCCAGCAGTTTTTCTAGCGGGAGCCATGAGCAGTTCTTC.

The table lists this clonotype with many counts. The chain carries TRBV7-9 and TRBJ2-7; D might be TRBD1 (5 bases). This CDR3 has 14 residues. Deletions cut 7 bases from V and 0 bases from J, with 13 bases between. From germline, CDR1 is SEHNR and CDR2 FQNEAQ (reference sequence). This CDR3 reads CASKKTAASYEQYF. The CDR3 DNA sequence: TGTGCCAGCAAAAAGACAGCAGCCTCCTACGAGCAGTACTTC.

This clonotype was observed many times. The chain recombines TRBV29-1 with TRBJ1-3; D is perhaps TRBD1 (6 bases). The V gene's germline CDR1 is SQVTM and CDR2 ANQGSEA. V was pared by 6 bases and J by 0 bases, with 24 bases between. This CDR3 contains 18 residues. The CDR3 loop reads CSVLLEPGHLSSGNTIYF. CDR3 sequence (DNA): TGCAGCGTACTACTAGAACCGGGACACCTGAGCTCTGGAAACACCATATATTTT.

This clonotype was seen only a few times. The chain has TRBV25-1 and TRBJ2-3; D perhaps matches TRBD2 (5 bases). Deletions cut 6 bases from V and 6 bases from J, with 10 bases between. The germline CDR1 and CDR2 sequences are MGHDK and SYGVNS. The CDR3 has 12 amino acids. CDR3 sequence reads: CASRGGSDTQYF. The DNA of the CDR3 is TGTGCCAGCAGAGGAGGATCGGATACGCAGTATTTT.